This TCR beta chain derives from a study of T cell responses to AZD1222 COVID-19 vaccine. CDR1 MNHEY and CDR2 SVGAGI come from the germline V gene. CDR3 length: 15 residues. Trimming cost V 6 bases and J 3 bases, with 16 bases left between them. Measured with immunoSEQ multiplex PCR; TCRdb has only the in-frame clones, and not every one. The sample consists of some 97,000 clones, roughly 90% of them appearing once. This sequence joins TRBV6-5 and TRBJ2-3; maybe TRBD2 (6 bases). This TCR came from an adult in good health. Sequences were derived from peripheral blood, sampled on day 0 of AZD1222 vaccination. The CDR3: CASRGGRRGTDTQYF. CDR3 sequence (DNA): TGTGCCAGCAGAGGAGGACGGAGGGGTACAGATACGCAGTATTTT.